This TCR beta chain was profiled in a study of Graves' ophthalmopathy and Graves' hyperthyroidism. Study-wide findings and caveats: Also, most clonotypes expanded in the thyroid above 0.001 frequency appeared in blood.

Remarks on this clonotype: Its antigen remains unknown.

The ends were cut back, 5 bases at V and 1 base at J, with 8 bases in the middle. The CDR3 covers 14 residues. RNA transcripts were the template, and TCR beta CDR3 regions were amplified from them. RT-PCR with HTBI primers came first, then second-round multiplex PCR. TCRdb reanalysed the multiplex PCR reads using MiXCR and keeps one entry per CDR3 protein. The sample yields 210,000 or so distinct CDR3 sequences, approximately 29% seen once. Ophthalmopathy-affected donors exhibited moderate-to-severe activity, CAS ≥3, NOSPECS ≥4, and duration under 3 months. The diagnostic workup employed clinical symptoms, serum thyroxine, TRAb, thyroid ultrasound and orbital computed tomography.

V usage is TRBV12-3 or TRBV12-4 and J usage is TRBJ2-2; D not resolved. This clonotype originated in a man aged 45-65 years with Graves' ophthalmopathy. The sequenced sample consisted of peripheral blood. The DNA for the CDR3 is TGTGCCAGCAGTCCTACTGAGAACACCGGGGAGCTGTTTTTT. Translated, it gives CASSPTENTGELFF.